This is a list of T cell receptor beta chains from one sample in a study of CD8 T cells in Susac syndrome. TCRdb used MiXCR to reprocess the immunoSEQ multiplex PCR reads, holding one entry per CDR3 protein. The sample has roughly 190,000 distinct CDR3 sequences, 75% to 95% seen once; the top ten hold approximately 0.09%. Material for sequencing was CD4+ T cells from PBMCs. The receptors derive from a human donor with Susac syndrome. Each CDR3 is given with its conserved first and last residue. Clone size is given for some rows only: seen once, a few or many times, or a class if the clone is expanded.

v_gene	j_gene	abundance	CDR3aa
TRBV24-1	TRBJ2-3	NA	CATSSSISTDTQYF
TRBV7-3	TRBJ2-7	NA	CASSSIEPLYEQYF
TRBV19	TRBJ1-2	NA	CASSIRDGGYTF
TRBV13	TRBJ1-1	NA	CASSLTRSSEAFF
TRBV6-6	TRBJ1-1	NA	CASSYSRQGMNTEAFF
TRBV20-1	TRBJ2-1	once	CSASGRKGNEQFF
TRBV6-2/TRBV6-3	TRBJ1-1	NA	CASSYSGTILSKGAFF
TRBV28	TRBJ2-7	NA	CASSSFGRQYF
TRBV10-3	TRBJ1-2	NA	CAISGSGDYTF
TRBV4-1	TRBJ1-2	NA	CASSQERKGYGYTF
TRBV24-1	TRBJ1-1	NA	CATPRLKEEAFF
TRBV12-3/TRBV12-4	TRBJ1-1	NA	CASSSSGQGLSAFF
TRBV25-1	TRBJ1-3	NA	CASMTASGNTIYF
TRBV6-1	TRBJ2-6	NA	CRDSNSGANVLTF
TRBV5-1	TRBJ2-1	NA	CASSLSRNEQFF
TRBV30	TRBJ2-5	NA	CAWSVRETQYF
TRBV29-1	TRBJ1-3	once	CSGGTENTIYF
TRBV5-1	TRBJ2-7	NA	CASSTGTESYEQYF
TRBV7-6	TRBJ2-3	NA	CASSSLQGDTQYF
TRBV6-1	TRBJ2-7	NA	CASSEGPAGYEQYF
TRBV20-1	TRBJ2-5	NA	CSGGEAGIETQYF
TRBV7-3	TRBJ2-2	NA	CASSLTIGELFF
TRBV28	TRBJ2-3	NA	CASGTSGSTDTQYF
TRBV12-3/TRBV12-4	TRBJ1-1	NA	CASSSSRLGGRNTEAFF
TRBV14	TRBJ1-1	NA	CASKLVGSTEAFF
TRBV7-9	TRBJ2-7	NA	CASGDRLSYEQYF
TRBV27	TRBJ1-5	NA	CASSLSVGPSQPQHF
TRBV2	TRBJ2-5	once	CASKGFRTVRETQYF
TRBV2	TRBJ1-1	NA	CASSEDTMNTEAFF
TRBV5-1	TRBJ2-5	NA	CASSLEGLGRGLKETQYF
TRBV2	TRBJ1-2	NA	CASSGRQGQDYTF
TRBV28	TRBJ2-3	few	CASSLGLSTDTQYF
TRBV30	TRBJ1-1	NA	CAWSKAAEAFF
TRBV20-1	TRBJ2-4	NA	CSARNPQRGAGNIQYF
TRBV20-1	TRBJ2-1	once	CSAIRPGQGSDEQFF
TRBV27	TRBJ2-3	NA	CASSFGRSRFTDTQYF
TRBV6-1	TRBJ1-1	NA	CASRQTNTEAFF
TRBV20-1	TRBJ2-5	NA	CSANLLSGQETQYF
TRBV5-1	TRBJ1-1	few	CASSLTGLNTEAFF
TRBV12-3/TRBV12-4	TRBJ1-3	NA	CASSLGQFSSGNTIYF
TRBV5-1	TRBJ2-1	NA	CASSLGLAGATYNEQFF
TRBV20-1	TRBJ1-2	NA	CSAQPGRGSNYGYTF